Presented here are 30 T cell receptor beta chains from one specimen sequenced in a study of T-cell memory formation after mild COVID-19. MiXCR was run by TCRdb on the 5' RACE reads, yielding one entry per CDR3 protein. The table has some 200,000 distinct CDR3 sequences, about 9.2% seen once. Sequences were obtained from PBMCs or a T cell subset sorted from them (not recorded which). The source of these receptors is a man between 18 and 35 years old who had mild COVID-19 (a few samples of this study predate the infection). Cell type and time point are not known.

This clonotype was observed a few times. This rearrangement joins TRBV4-1 to TRBJ1-5, with D maybe TRBD1 (5 bases). Looked up from germline, CDR1 is MGHRA and CDR2 is YSYEKL. The CDR3 is made up of 17 amino acids. Deletions cut 1 base from V and 4 bases from J, with 17 bases between. This chain's CDR3 is CASSQVYVGQRNQPQHF. The CDR3 coding sequence is TGCGCCAGCAGCCAAGTTTATGTGGGGCAAAGGAATCAGCCCCAGCATTTT.

This rearrangement joins TRBV4-1 to TRBJ2-3; perhaps D is TRBD1 or TRBD2 (6 bases each). Trimming took off 3 bases at V and 1 base at J, with 8 bases between the two ends. CDR1 and CDR2 (germline): MGHRA, YSYEKL. The CDR3 runs to 14 residues. The CDR3 DNA is TGCGCCAGCAGCCAGAGGGGGGGCACAGATACGCAGTATTTT. This sequence encodes CASSQRGGTDTQYF.

The J gene is TRBJ2-5, the V gene TRBV7-9, with D possibly TRBD2 on 5 matching bases. Germline V gene sequence: CDR1 SEHNR, CDR2 FQNEAQ (reference sequence). Trimming left V 0 bases short and J 2 bases short, with 10 bases between. The CDR3 has 15 residues. CDR3 loop: CASSLALGGQETQYF. CDR3 DNA sequence: TGTGCCAGCAGCTTAGCGCTAGGAGGACAAGAGACCCAGTACTTC.

This clonotype was counted ten times or more. The chain joins TRBV12-3 or TRBV12-4 to TRBJ1-2, with TRBD1 as a possible D gene (6 bases). Trimming took 5 bases from V and 4 from J, leaving 14 bases between them. This CDR3 spans 14 amino acids. The CDR3 sequence is CASSPGEGLYGYTF. CDR3 sequence (DNA): TGTGCCAGCAGTCCAGGGGAGGGACTCTATGGCTACACCTTC.

The CDR3 region has the DNA TGTGCCAGCAGTCCCAGACAGGGTGGCCTCCCTTTCTATGGCTACACCTTC. Its translation is CASSPRQGGLPFYGYTF. V gene TRBV27 combines with J gene TRBJ1-2; 7 bases fit TRBD1. Unmatched junction bases numbered 16, after V lost 5 bases and J lost 4 bases. CDR1 and CDR2 from the germline V gene are MNHEY and SMNVEV (reference sequence). This CDR3 contains 17 residues.

This clonotype was detected many times. The chain recombines TRBV5-4 with TRBJ2-7; 8 bases are a match to TRBD2. The CDR3 runs 17 residues. Germline trimming cut 0 bases from V and 1 base from J; bases unmatched to any gene: 9. Per the germline V gene, CDR1 is SGHNT and CDR2 is YYREEE (reference sequence). The CDR3 DNA sequence: TGTGCCAGCAGCTTGGATGCCGGGACTAGAGGTTCCTACGAGCAGTACTTC. Residues: CASSLDAGTRGSYEQYF.

The chain employs TRBV20-1 and TRBJ2-5, with TRBD2 matching over 10 bases. Germline values: CDR1 DFQATT, CDR2 SNEGSKA (reference sequence). With 2 bases clipped from V and 5 bases from J, the junction kept 5 bases outside the gene matches. CDR3 size: 14 residues. In nucleotides, the CDR3 is TGCAGTGCTAGAATAGCGGGGGGCCCGGAGACCCAGTACTTC. Residues: CSARIAGGPETQYF.

A few counts support this clonotype. CDR3 nucleotides: TGTGCCAGCAGCGTAGCTGGCTCGGGTGCTTACAATGAGCAGTTCTTC. The encoded protein is CASSVAGSGAYNEQFF. This rearrangement joins TRBV9 to TRBJ2-1; no definite D call. The CDR3 consists of 16 residues. Germline assignment: CDR1 SGDLS and CDR2 YYNGEE. V lost 0 bases and J lost 4, with 14 bases in between.

V usage is TRBV6-2 or TRBV6-3 and J usage is TRBJ2-1; D uncertain. The CDR3 is 14 residues long. Germline CDR1 reads MNHEY; CDR2 reads SVGEGT. Trimming removed 7 bases at V and 1 base at J, with 11 bases between. The CDR3 coding sequence is TGTGCCAGCACCCTCGACTTATCCTACAATGAGCAGTTCTTC. This sequence encodes CASTLDLSYNEQFF.

There are a few counts of this clonotype. CDR3 DNA sequence: TGTGCCAGCAGCTGGGGAGAAGTCTACGAGCAGTACTTC. This encodes CASSWGEVYEQYF. V usage is TRBV11-2 and J usage is TRBJ2-7, with a weak D call TRBD2 (5 bases). CDR1 and CDR2 (germline): SGHAT, FQNNGV. V dropped 4 bases and J dropped 3 bases, with 10 bases sitting between them. This CDR3 has 13 amino acids.

This clonotype was seen repeatedly, ten times or more. The chain links TRBV7-6 to TRBJ2-5, with 8 positions matching TRBD1. Trimming removed 4 bases from V and 5 bases from J; junction bases left unmatched: 9. CDR3 size: 15 residues. Germline loops: CDR1 SGHVS, CDR2 FNYEAQ. CDR3 sequence reads: CASSSDRGQGETQYF. CDR3 bases: TGTGCCAGCAGCTCCGACAGGGGACAAGGGGAGACCCAGTACTTC.

This clonotype was picked up a small number of times. The rearrangement uses TRBV6-6 and TRBJ1-2; 9 bases are a match to TRBD1. CDR1 and CDR2 (germline): MNHNY, SVGAGI (reference sequence). This CDR3 comprises 15 residues. V dropped 0 bases and J dropped 7; count of bases not matched to a gene: 6. The CDR3 bases are TGTGCCAGCAGTTACTCCATACAGGGGGCTAGTGGCTACACCTTC. Translated: CASSYSIQGASGYTF.

This clonotype has more than one count but fewer than ten. The chain links TRBV27 to TRBJ1-2; D not resolved. Germline V CDR1 and CDR2: MNHEY, SMNVEV (reference sequence). The V gene lost 2 bases and the J gene lost 4 bases, with 11 bases spanning the gap. CDR3 length: 14 residues. The CDR3 sequence is CASSLGPTVYGYTF. In DNA form, the CDR3 reads TGTGCCAGCAGTTTAGGACCGACTGTCTATGGCTACACCTTC.

J is TRBJ2-5 and V is TRBV4-2, with D perhaps matching TRBD1 (5 bases). Germline loops: CDR1 LGHNA, CDR2 YNFKEQ. Trimming took off 1 base at V and 3 bases at J, with 9 bases between the two ends. CDR3 length: 14 residues. The CDR3 spells CASSQAAQEETQYF. CDR3 DNA: TGTGCCAGCAGCCAAGCCGCACAGGAAGAGACCCAGTACTTC.

This clonotype was recorded many times. The gene calls are TRBV7-2 and TRBJ2-3, with TRBD2 matching over 9 bases. Looked up from germline, CDR1 is SGHTA and CDR2 is FQGNSA. After removal of 1 base from V and 4 bases from J, the junction contained 9 bases not matched to a gene. CDR3 length: 17 amino acids. The CDR3 region has the DNA TGTGCCAGCAGCTTAGTGGGTGCGGGGGGGTCTGCAGATACGCAGTATTTT. Translation: CASSLVGAGGSADTQYF. Complete variable domain (other parts from reference TRBV7-2 and TRBJ2-3): GAGVSQSPSNKVTEKGKDVELRCDPISGHTALYWYRQSLGQGLEFLIYFQGNSAPDKSGLPSDRFSAERTGGSVSTLTIQRTQQEDSAVYLCASSLVGAGGSADTQYFGPGTRLTVL.

J is TRBJ1-2 and V is TRBV7-9; 11 nucleotides match TRBD1. CDR3 size: 15 residues. V lost 6 bases, J lost 4 bases, and 7 bases stayed unmatched. The germline gives CDR1 SEHNR, CDR2 FQNEAQ (reference sequence). The CDR3 protein is CASRNSGTGGYGYTF. The CDR3 region has the DNA TGTGCCAGCAGGAATTCCGGGACAGGGGGCTATGGCTACACCTTC.

The rearrangement links TRBV12-3 or TRBV12-4 to TRBJ1-5; D gene ambiguous. The germline V and J ends were trimmed by 4 bases and 2 bases, with 6 bases remaining between them. The CDR3 consists of 13 residues. The CDR3 here is CASSYSGNQPQHF. For the CDR3, the DNA is TGTGCCAGCAGTTACTCGGGCAATCAGCCCCAGCATTTT.

This clonotype has just a few counts. This sequence joins TRBV18 and TRBJ1-5; D might be TRBD1 (6 bases). Germline V gene lookup returns CDR1 KGHSH and CDR2 LQKENI. The V end was cut by 4 bases, the J end by 4 bases, with 23 bases between. CDR3 size: 18 residues. CDR3 loop: CASSLTDPGQTLNQPQHF. As DNA, the CDR3 is TGTGCCAGCTCACTTACCGATCCGGGACAAACCTTGAATCAGCCCCAGCATTTT. The full variable domain, in which reference TRBV18 and TRBJ1-5 provide the parts outside the CDR3, is NAGVMQNPRHLVRRRGQEARLRCSPMKGHSHVYWYRQLPEEGLKFMVYLQKENIIDESGMPKERFSAEFPKEGPSILRIQQVVRGDSAAYFCASSLTDPGQTLNQPQHFGDGTRLSIL.

This clonotype occurred a few times. As DNA, the CDR3 is TGTGCCAGCAGTGCAATTAGCGGGTCCTACGAGCAGTACTTC. It encodes CASSAISGSYEQYF. The chain links TRBV6-5 to TRBJ2-7; the match to TRBD2 covers 7 bases. V lost 5 bases and J lost 1; bases outside the gene matches: 5. Germline loops: CDR1 MNHEY, CDR2 SVGAGI. The CDR3 totals 14 residues.

A few counts support this clonotype. J is TRBJ1-5 and V is TRBV15; D remains unclear. Germline CDR1 reads LNHNV; CDR2 reads YYDKDF (reference sequence). This CDR3 has 14 amino acids. Trimming pared 3 bases from V and 10 bases from J, leaving 16 bases between. In DNA, the CDR3 is TGTGCCACCAGCAGGGTGATGGGCCTTTTTCCCCAGCATTTT. It yields the protein CATSRVMGLFPQHF.

This clonotype has a handful of counts. The gene calls are TRBV4-2 and TRBJ2-7; TRBD1 agrees at 11 bases. Germline CDR1 LGHNA, CDR2 YNFKEQ. This CDR3 has 15 amino acids. V lost 2 bases to trimming and J lost 7 bases; unmatched junction nucleotides: 7. CDR3 loop: CASSQMGQGETEQYF. CDR3 nucleotide sequence: TGTGCCAGCAGCCAAATGGGACAGGGGGAAACTGAGCAGTACTTC.

The rearrangement links TRBV6-5 to TRBJ2-2; 9 positions agree with TRBD1. The CDR3 extends over 15 amino acids. The trim removed 6 bases at V and 5 bases at J, leaving 7 bases unmatched. Germline-derived CDR1 and CDR2 are MNHEY and SVGAGI. The CDR3 region has the DNA TGTGCCAGCAGGGGGACAGGGATTCGTACCGGGGAGCTGTTTTTT. It translates to CASRGTGIRTGELFF.

The chain links TRBV10-3 to TRBJ2-5; D is unclear. The CDR3 length is 15 residues. CDR1 is ENHRY and CDR2 is SYGVKD in the germline V gene. Trimming left V 2 bases short and J 7 bases short, with 17 bases between. CDR3 sequence reads: CAISEEGLKEGTQYF. CDR3 sequence (DNA): TGTGCCATCAGTGAGGAAGGGCTAAAAGAAGGGACCCAGTACTTC.

A word on this clonotype: A much more abundant neighbour one base away suggests this may be a read error. The chain couples TRBV13 to TRBJ2-3; 7 nucleotides align to TRBD1. The CDR3 extends over 18 amino acids. Germline CDR1 and CDR2: PRHDT and FYEKMQ (reference sequence). CDR3 bases: TGTGCCAGCAGCTTAGCCTTACAGGGGTCGGATCCCACAGATACGCATTATTTT. The encoded protein is CASSLALQGSDPTDTHYF.

The chain employs TRBV6-6 and TRBJ1-2; D gene unclear. The CDR3 spans 11 residues. V lost 2 bases and J lost 8, with 6 bases in between. Germline loops: CDR1 MNHNY, CDR2 SVGAGI (reference sequence). CDR3 loop: CASSYHSGYTF. CDR3 nucleotides: TGTGCCAGCAGTTACCACTCCGGCTACACCTTC.

This clonotype showed up just a few times. This rearrangement joins TRBV28 to TRBJ2-6, with D possibly TRBD1 on 7 matching bases. Germline loops: CDR1 MDHEN, CDR2 SYDVKM. V shed 4 bases and J shed 0 bases, with 16 bases lying between them. This CDR3 is built from 18 residues. The CDR3 loop is CASSSAGQFSSGANVLTF. In DNA, the CDR3 is TGTGCCAGCAGTTCGGCGGGACAGTTTTCCTCTGGGGCCAACGTCCTGACTTTC.

This clonotype was counted ten times or more. This chain connects TRBV5-1 to TRBJ1-1; 7 nucleotides align to TRBD1. Losses at the gene ends were 4 bases for V and 3 bases for J; bases not matched to a gene: 6. This CDR3 region has 14 residues. The germline gives CDR1 SGHRS, CDR2 YFSETQ. This CDR3 is CASSRQGGDTEAFF. The CDR3 DNA reads as TGCGCCAGCAGCCGACAGGGTGGGGACACTGAAGCTTTCTTT.

This clonotype was observed a few times. V gene TRBV29-1 combines with J gene TRBJ2-2, with no clear D. There are 15 residues in the CDR3. The germline V gene has CDR1 SQVTM and CDR2 ANQGSEA. The V and J ends lost 0 bases and 3 bases respectively, with 11 bases between them. The CDR3 is CSVEDQVRHTGELFF. In DNA form, the CDR3 reads TGCAGCGTTGAAGATCAAGTCAGACACACCGGGGAGCTGTTTTTT.

This chain joins TRBV29-1 and TRBJ2-1; D remains unclear. From germline, CDR1 is SQVTM and CDR2 ANQGSEA. The CDR3 sequence is 10 residues long. The V end was cut by 8 bases, the J end by 5 bases, with 7 bases between. CDR3 sequence reads: CSLGNNEQFF. Here the CDR3 DNA reads TGCAGCCTGGGGAACAATGAGCAGTTCTTC.

Only a few counts were recorded for this clonotype. The chain couples TRBV20-1 to TRBJ1-5, with no clear D. The V and J ends lost 0 bases and 0 bases respectively, with 9 bases between them. The CDR3 consists of 15 residues. CDR1 and CDR2 from the germline V gene are DFQATT and SNEGSKA (reference sequence). The CDR3 sequence is CSAREDITSNQPQHF. CDR3 sequence (DNA): TGCAGTGCTAGAGAAGACATCACTAGCAATCAGCCCCAGCATTTT.